The 21 T cell receptor beta chains listed next were all sequenced from one sample in a study of shared clonotypes between healthy human individuals. Only in-frame clones appear in the TCRdb table, and some are missing; sequencing was by immunoSEQ multiplex PCR. This table has some 500,000 clones, 90% to 96% appearing once. Sequenced: naive CD4+ T cells sorted from blood. As for subset: CD45RA+ positively selected. The source of these receptors is a woman aged 25 to 39 in good health.

The chain uses TRBV2 and TRBJ2-3; TRBD1 is a possible D gene (5 bases). V was trimmed by 6 bases and J by 3 bases, leaving 10 bases between them. Looked up from germline, CDR1 is SNHLY and CDR2 is FYNNEI. The CDR3 has 13 residues. This CDR3 is CASSRRQTDTQYF. CDR3 bases: TGTGCCAGCAGCCGAAGACAGACAGATACGCAGTATTTT.

This chain links TRBV7-2 with TRBJ1-5, with TRBD1 matching 8 bases. V dropped 4 bases and J dropped 6; count of bases not matched to a gene: 8. The CDR3 totals 15 residues. The germline V gene has CDR1 SGHTA and CDR2 FQGNSA. This CDR3 is CASSSRTGRGQPQHF. DNA of the CDR3: TGTGCCAGCAGCTCCAGGACAGGGCGCGGTCAGCCCCAGCATTTT.

V gene TRBV11-2 combines with J gene TRBJ1-4; D remains unclear. The CDR3 extends over 13 amino acids. From germline, CDR1 is SGHAT and CDR2 FQNNGV. Between the trimmed V and J ends, which lost 1 base and 11 bases, there was a span of 11 bases. The CDR3 reads CASSLVGGGKLFF. The CDR3, as DNA: TGTGCCAGCAGCTTAGTGGGTGGCGGGAAACTGTTTTTT.

V gene TRBV4-1 combines with J gene TRBJ1-2, with D perhaps TRBD1 (5 bases). V dropped 0 bases and J dropped 7 bases, with 18 bases sitting between them. The V gene's germline CDR1 is MGHRA and CDR2 YSYEKL. This CDR3 comprises 16 residues. CDR3: CASSQDGLGREGGYTF. In nucleotides, the CDR3 is TGCGCCAGCAGCCAAGATGGTTTAGGCAGGGAGGGTGGCTACACCTTC.

The chain recombines TRBV28 with TRBJ2-3; 14 nucleotides match TRBD2. The CDR3 is 19 amino acids. Looked up from germline, CDR1 is MDHEN and CDR2 is SYDVKM. Unmatched junction bases numbered 16, after V lost 5 bases and J lost 6 bases. The CDR3 DNA reads TGTGCCAGCAGTCCCCCGGGACTAGCGGGAGCAACCCTCATTGATACGCAGTATTTT. It yields the protein CASSPPGLAGATLIDTQYF.

This chain joins TRBV28 and TRBJ1-2, with D tentatively TRBD1 (5 bases). In germline, CDR1 is MDHEN, CDR2 SYDVKM. The CDR3 spans 13 residues. V shed 6 bases and J shed 2 bases, with 10 bases lying between them. The CDR3 nucleotides are TGTGCCAGCAGGCAAGGGACCAACTATGGCTACACCTTC. Protein sequence: CASRQGTNYGYTF.

The rearrangement links TRBV18 to TRBJ2-7; D unresolved. The CDR3 has 14 amino acids. The germline CDR1 and CDR2 sequences are KGHSH and LQKENI. V lost 4 bases and J 3 bases, leaving 13 bases between the germline ends. The DNA for the CDR3 is TGTGCCAGCTCACGAGAGGCCGTATACTACGAGCAGTACTTC. This sequence encodes CASSREAVYYEQYF.

About this clone itself: It is likely a read error, because the conserved phenylalanine at the end of the CDR3 is missing. The chain uses TRBV6-5 and TRBJ1-1; D uncertain. Germline V CDR1 and CDR2: MNHEY, SVGAGI. This CDR3 has 13 amino acids. Trimming stripped 10 bases from V and 1 base from J, with 13 bases between. The CDR3 here is CATKPEANTEAFL. Written as DNA, the CDR3 is TGTGCCACCAAGCCGGAAGCGAACACTGAAGCTTTCCTT.

The chain links TRBV6-6 to TRBJ1-4; a possible D gene is TRBD1 (6 bases). The V and J ends lost 6 bases and 6 bases respectively, with 14 bases between them. Germline lookup yields CDR1 MNHNY and CDR2 SVGAGI (reference sequence). The CDR3 sequence is 14 residues long. CDR3 sequence (DNA): TGTGCCAGCAGGCTCGCAGGGGAGTATGAAAAACTGTTTTTT. This codes for CASRLAGEYEKLFF.

J is TRBJ2-7 and V is TRBV5-1; the D is unclear. The CDR3 runs to 15 residues. Germline V gene lookup returns CDR1 SGHRS and CDR2 YFSETQ. Trimming removed 2 bases at V and 2 bases at J, with 14 bases between. In DNA form, the CDR3 reads TGCGCCAGCAGCTTCCCGGAAAGGGCGACCTACGAGCAGTACTTC. Translated, it gives CASSFPERATYEQYF.

This clone was seen once. The J gene is TRBJ2-7, the V gene TRBV4-1; 7 bases match TRBD2. J gave up 7 bases and V 5 bases, and 17 bases lay outside the gene matches. Germline-derived CDR1 and CDR2 are MGHRA and YSYEKL. The CDR3 has 16 residues. In nucleotides, the CDR3 is TGCGCCAGCAGCTCGGGGCTTCTATGGGGGAGGGGTGAGCAGTACTTC. Amino acids: CASSSGLLWGRGEQYF.

This clone was recorded once. DNA of the CDR3: TGTGCCAGTAGTCAACTAGGGGTCGCCGGGGAGCTGTTTTTT. Its protein is CASSQLGVAGELFF. The J gene is TRBJ2-2, the V gene TRBV19; D is tentatively TRBD1 or TRBD2 (5 bases each). The length of the CDR3 is 14 residues. Per the germline V gene, CDR1 is LNHDA and CDR2 is SQIVND (reference sequence). The V and J ends lost 5 bases and 6 bases respectively, with 13 bases between them.

The CDR3: CASSDLSSYEQYF. CDR3 coding DNA: TGTGCCAGCAGTGACCTAAGCTCCTACGAGCAGTACTTC. The chain combines TRBV28 with TRBJ2-5; D gene ambiguous. The last part of the DNA fits TRBJ2-7 better; the J call may be wrong. Germline V gene sequence: CDR1 MDHEN, CDR2 SYDVKM. This CDR3 comprises 13 residues.

The chain couples TRBV19 to TRBJ2-1; 7 nucleotides match TRBD2. The germline CDR1 and CDR2 sequences are LNHDA and SQIVND (reference sequence). J lost 0 bases, V lost 3 bases, and 8 bases had no gene match. This CDR3 has 17 residues. CDR3 bases: TGTGCCAGTAGTATTACGGGAGGTTTGAGCTCCTACAATGAGCAGTTCTTC. Translating gives CASSITGGLSSYNEQFF.

The chain carries TRBV5-4 and TRBJ2-1, with 12 bases that match TRBD2. Trimming cost V 4 bases and J 7 bases; bases outside gene matches: 15. The CDR3 sequence is 18 residues long. The germline gives CDR1 SGHNT, CDR2 YYREEE (reference sequence). The DNA for the CDR3 is TGTGCCAGCAGCACAGCTAGCGGGAGGGCCTCGGGTTTAAATGAGCAGTTCTTC. As protein: CASSTASGRASGLNEQFF.

The genes are TRBV5-1 and TRBJ2-6; 9 nucleotides align to TRBD2. Per the germline V gene, CDR1 is SGHRS and CDR2 is YFSETQ. CDR3 length: 18 residues. J lost 4 bases, V lost 0 bases, and 8 bases had no gene match. The CDR3 loop is CASSLAGGRASGANVLTF. The CDR3 coding sequence is TGCGCCAGCAGCTTGGCGGGCGGGAGGGCCTCGGGGGCCAACGTCCTGACTTTC.

The chain couples TRBV18 to TRBJ2-5; tentative D call: TRBD2 (5 bases). CDR1 is KGHSH and CDR2 is LQKENI in the germline V gene. The V end lost 4 bases, the J end lost 4 bases, and 10 bases lay between the germline ends. This CDR3 comprises 13 residues. CDR3 sequence: CASSLGVGETQYF. DNA of the CDR3: TGTGCCAGCTCACTCGGGGTCGGAGAGACCCAGTACTTC.

The V gene is TRBV27, the J gene TRBJ1-5; possible D gene TRBD1, 6 bases. CDR1 MNHEY and CDR2 SMNVEV come from the germline V gene (reference sequence). V lost 6 bases, J lost 10 bases, and 19 bases lay in between. The CDR3 is 14 residues long. The CDR3 nucleotides read TGTGCCAGCAGCCGGGAGGCACAGGGCTTACCCCAGCATTTT. Translation gives CASSREAQGLPQHF.

In regard to this clone: At the DNA level, this CDR3 is encoded by other sequences in the same sample as well. This chain uses TRBV28 with TRBJ1-2; 7 bases line up with TRBD1. The CDR3 has 13 residues. CDR1 and CDR2 (germline): MDHEN, SYDVKM. V lost 6 bases, J lost 4 bases, and 5 bases stayed unmatched. The CDR3 DNA reads TGTGCCAGCAGCAGACAGGGTGGCTATGGCTACACCTTC. Encoded protein: CASSRQGGYGYTF.

This chain joins TRBV11-2 and TRBJ2-3, with 14 bases aligning to TRBD2. J was trimmed by 0 bases and V by 3 bases; bases with no gene match: 8. The CDR3 consists of 19 residues. CDR1 is SGHAT, CDR2 FQNNGV, per germline. The CDR3 DNA is TGTGCCAGCAGCTTTCTTAGGGGGACTAGCGGGAGTAGCACAGATACGCAGTATTTT. Encoded protein: CASSFLRGTSGSSTDTQYF.

V and J are TRBV7-9 and TRBJ2-1; TRBD1 might be the D (7 bases). This CDR3 spans 16 amino acids. Trimming left V 6 bases short and J 7 bases short, with 22 bases between. Germline CDR1 reads SEHNR; CDR2 reads FQNEAQ (reference sequence). The CDR3 DNA reads TGTGCCAGCAGAAACCAGGGGGGAGTTTTGGGGAATGAGCAGTTCTTC. This codes for CASRNQGGVLGNEQFF.